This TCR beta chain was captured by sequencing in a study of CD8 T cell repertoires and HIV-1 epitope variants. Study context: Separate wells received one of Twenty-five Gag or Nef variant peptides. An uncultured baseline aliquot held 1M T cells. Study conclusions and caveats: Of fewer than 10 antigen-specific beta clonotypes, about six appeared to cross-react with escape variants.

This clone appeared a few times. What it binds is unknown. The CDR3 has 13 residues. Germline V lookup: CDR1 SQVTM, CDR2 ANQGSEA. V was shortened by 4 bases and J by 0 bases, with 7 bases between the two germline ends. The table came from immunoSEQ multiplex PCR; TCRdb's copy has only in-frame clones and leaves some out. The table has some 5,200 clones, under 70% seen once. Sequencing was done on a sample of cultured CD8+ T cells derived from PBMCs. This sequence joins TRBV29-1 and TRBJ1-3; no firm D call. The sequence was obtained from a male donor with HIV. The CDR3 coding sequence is TGCAGCGTTGTACTTCCCTCTGGAAACACCATATATTTT. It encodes CSVVLPSGNTIYF.